These 26 T cell receptor beta chains were all obtained from the same sample, sequenced in a study of T-cell memory formation after mild COVID-19. TCRdb passed the 5' RACE reads through MiXCR, listing each CDR3 protein once. This sample carries 450,000 or so distinct CDR3 sequences, about 23% of them seen once, and the ten largest clones take 12%. Input material: PBMCs or a T cell subset sorted from them (not recorded which). These receptors originate from an adult woman who had mild COVID-19 (a few samples of this study predate the infection). Cell type and time point are not known.

This clonotype has only a few counts. V is TRBV27 and J is TRBJ2-7; 8 positions match TRBD1. Unmatched junction bases numbered 9, after V lost 8 bases and J lost 0 bases. The germline gives CDR1 MNHEY, CDR2 SMNVEV (reference sequence). This CDR3 is 15 amino acids long. CDR3 DNA sequence: TGTGCCAGCTCCCTGGGACAGGAGAGCTCCTACGAGCAGTACTTC. Its translation is CASSLGQESSYEQYF.

The V and J genes are TRBV6-1 and TRBJ2-2; D uncertain. The germline gives CDR1 MNHNS, CDR2 SASEGT. The CDR3 sequence is 15 residues long. The germline V and J ends were trimmed by 5 bases and 1 base, with 11 bases remaining between them. Written as DNA, the CDR3 is TGTGCCAGCAGTTTTCATTCAGGGAACACCGGGGAGCTGTTTTTT. It translates to CASSFHSGNTGELFF.

This clonotype was found a few times. The chain combines TRBV5-1 with TRBJ2-1; 7 bases are a match to TRBD2. The J segment lost 9 bases and the V segment lost 4 bases, leaving 25 bases of the junction unmatched. Germline V lookup: CDR1 SGHRS, CDR2 YFSETQ. This CDR3 has 19 amino acids. DNA of the CDR3: TGCGCCAGCAGCCGAAATTACGACGTGGCGGGAGCTGATTTGGGTGAGCAGTTCTTC. Amino acids: CASSRNYDVAGADLGEQFF.

This clonotype was observed a handful of times. The chain couples TRBV29-1 to TRBJ1-2; D might be TRBD1 (5 bases). Trimming cost V 7 bases and J 2 bases, with 17 bases left between them. Germline loops: CDR1 SQVTM, CDR2 ANQGSEA. The CDR3 runs 14 residues. The CDR3 sequence is CSAGPGLRNYGYTF. As DNA, the CDR3 is TGCAGCGCGGGTCCGGGACTTCGAAACTATGGCTACACCTTC.

This clonotype appeared a single time. This chain uses TRBV12-3 or TRBV12-4 with TRBJ1-2, with 8 bases lining up with TRBD1. The CDR3 covers 15 residues. The trim removed 1 base at V and 2 bases at J, leaving 3 bases unmatched. The CDR3 reads CASSLGRQGNYGYTF. CDR3 bases: TGTGCCAGCAGTTTAGGGCGACAGGGGAACTATGGCTACACCTTC.

The V call is TRBV19, the J call TRBJ2-7, with TRBD1 matching 7 bases. The germline CDR1 and CDR2 sequences are LNHDA and SQIVND (reference sequence). V gave up 6 bases and J gave up 0 bases; unmatched junction bases: 5. This CDR3 region has 14 residues. CDR3: CASRSTGSSYEQYF. The CDR3 nucleotides are TGTGCCAGTAGGTCGACAGGGAGCTCCTACGAGCAGTACTTC.

The chain carries TRBV18 and TRBJ2-1, with 7 bases fitting TRBD2. The germline V gene has CDR1 KGHSH and CDR2 LQKENI. The CDR3 contains 15 residues. V lost 6 bases and J lost 5; bases outside the gene matches: 10. For the CDR3, the DNA is TGTGCCAGCTCGCCGGCCGGGCTAGCGGACAATGAGCAGTTCTTC. It encodes CASSPAGLADNEQFF.

V gene TRBV7-9 combines with J gene TRBJ2-1; 11 nucleotides line up with TRBD2. The V segment lost 5 bases and the J segment 8 bases; nucleotides outside the gene matches: 11. From germline, CDR1 is SEHNR and CDR2 FQNEAQ (reference sequence). The CDR3 is 16 amino acids. CDR3 bases: TGTGCCAGCAGCCGCCGAATAGCGGGGGGGATAGATGAGCAGTTCTTC. Encoded protein: CASSRRIAGGIDEQFF.

The gene calls are TRBV28 and TRBJ2-7; D is undetermined. Germline V gives CDR1 MDHEN, CDR2 SYDVKM. With 2 bases removed from V and 4 bases from J, the gap between germline ends came to 9 bases. The CDR3 has 13 amino acids. The CDR3 nucleotides read TGTGCCAGCAGTTTAGGTTCGGATTACGAGCAGTACTTC. Its translation: CASSLGSDYEQYF. Combining the CDR3 with reference TRBV28 and TRBJ2-7 gives the whole variable domain DVKVTQSSRYLVKRTGEKVFLECVQDMDHENMFWYRQDPGLGLRLIYFSYDVKMKEKGDIPEGYSVSREKKERFSLILESASTNQTSMYLCASSLGSDYEQYFGPGTRLTVT.

This sequence joins TRBV27 and TRBJ1-1, with D uncertain. In germline, CDR1 is MNHEY, CDR2 SMNVEV (reference sequence). V was shortened by 6 bases and J by 1 base, with 12 bases between the two germline ends. The CDR3 contains 14 residues. DNA for the CDR3: TGTGCCAGCAGAACGATGACGGAGAACACTGAAGCTTTCTTT. Its protein product is CASRTMTENTEAFF.

This clonotype was found a few times. The CDR3 is CASSQDRRDSYEQYF. CDR3 nucleotide sequence: TGCGCCAGCAGCCAAGATCGTCGGGACTCCTACGAGCAGTACTTC. The V call is TRBV4-3, the J call TRBJ2-7, with D maybe TRBD2 (5 bases). Trimming removed 0 bases at V and 0 bases at J, with 9 bases between. This CDR3 region has 15 residues. Germline V CDR1 and CDR2: LGHNA, YSLEER.

Only a few counts were recorded for this clonotype. This chain uses TRBV7-2 with TRBJ2-5; 8 positions match TRBD2. Germline loops: CDR1 SGHTA, CDR2 FQGNSA. There are 15 residues in the CDR3. The V and J ends lost 2 bases and 4 bases, in that order; junction bases with no gene match: 6. The CDR3 region is CASSLNAGGSETQYF. The CDR3 nucleotides read TGTGCCAGCAGCTTAAATGCGGGAGGCTCAGAGACCCAGTACTTC. Filled out from reference TRBV7-2 and TRBJ2-5, the complete variable domain reads GAGVSQSPSNKVTEKGKDVELRCDPISGHTALYWYRQSLGQGLEFLIYFQGNSAPDKSGLPSDRFSAERTGGSVSTLTIQRTQQEDSAVYLCASSLNAGGSETQYFGPGTRLLVL.

On this clonotype: One end of the junction fails to match germline, which may point to a read error. V is TRBV6-2 or TRBV6-3 and J is TRBJ2-1; 12 nucleotides align to TRBD2. The CDR3 length is 19 residues. The germline V gene has CDR1 MNHEY and CDR2 SVGEGT. CDR3 nucleotide sequence: TGTGCCAGCGGTTACCCGACTAGCGGGGGCCTGTTCTCCTACAATGAGCAGTTCTTC. Translated, it gives CASGYPTSGGLFSYNEQFF.

This sequence joins TRBV5-8 and TRBJ1-2; D gene uncertain. V shed 1 base and J shed 4 bases, with 5 bases lying between them. This CDR3 is built from 12 residues. Germline CDR1 reads SGHTS; CDR2 reads YDEGEE. The CDR3: CASSLRIYGYTF. The CDR3 coding sequence is TGTGCCAGCAGCTTGAGAATCTATGGCTACACCTTC.

The chain has TRBV6-6 and TRBJ2-7; the match to TRBD2 covers 7 bases. Germline CDR1 is MNHNY and CDR2 is SVGAGI (reference sequence). The J segment lost 3 bases and the V segment lost 2 bases, leaving 7 bases of the junction unmatched. This CDR3 is 15 amino acids long. CDR3 bases: TGTGCCAGCAGTTACGCGAGCGGGGAGCACTACGAGCAGTACTTC. Amino acid sequence: CASSYASGEHYEQYF.

The chain carries TRBV24-1 and TRBJ2-2; the D gene is possibly TRBD2 (5 bases). Trimming took off 4 bases at V and 6 bases at J, with 11 bases between the two ends. CDR3 length: 14 residues. Germline values: CDR1 KGHDR, CDR2 SFDVKD. In DNA, the CDR3 is TGTGCCACCAGTGACCATGGACTGGCCGGGGAGCTGTTTTTT. Translating gives CATSDHGLAGELFF.

The CDR3 reads CASSYSGGGFAYEQYF. CDR3 in DNA: TGTGCCAGCAGTTACTCGGGAGGGGGGTTCGCCTACGAGCAGTACTTC. The chain couples TRBV6-5 to TRBJ2-7; a possible D gene is TRBD2 (7 bases). V was clipped by 0 bases and J by 2 bases, with 14 bases between them. The germline CDR1 and CDR2 sequences are MNHEY and SVGAGI. The length of the CDR3 is 16 residues.

This clonotype was found a few times. This sequence joins TRBV30 and TRBJ2-7; 7 positions match TRBD2. Germline trimming cut 3 bases from V and 0 bases from J; bases unmatched to any gene: 2. Germline V lookup: CDR1 GTSNPN, CDR2 SVGIG (reference sequence). The CDR3 spans 13 residues. The CDR3 region is CAWSLADSYEQYF. The DNA of the CDR3 is TGTGCCTGGAGCCTAGCGGACTCCTACGAGCAGTACTTC.

This clonotype has more than one count but fewer than ten. The genes are TRBV23-1 and TRBJ2-3; D might be TRBD1 or TRBD2, each matching 7 bases. TRBV23-1 is an ORF; its function is uncertain. The length of the CDR3 is 15 residues. The CDR3 protein is CVRTRGGPFTDTQYF. CDR3 nucleotide sequence: TGCGTCCGAACCAGGGGGGGCCCATTCACAGATACGCAGTATTTT.

The V gene is TRBV7-9, the J gene TRBJ1-2, with 9 bases that match TRBD1. After removal of 3 bases from V and 6 bases from J, the junction contained 11 bases not matched to a gene. CDR1 and CDR2 from the germline V gene are SEHNR and FQNEAQ (reference sequence). This CDR3 is 16 amino acids long. CDR3 protein: CASSLDRGFNYDGYTF. CDR3 in DNA: TGTGCCAGCAGCTTGGACAGGGGATTTAACTATGATGGCTACACCTTC.

The CDR3 region is CASSSTLDLNGYTF. The CDR3 DNA is TGTGCCAGCAGCTCGACCCTAGACCTCAATGGCTACACCTTC. The J gene is TRBJ1-2, the V gene TRBV9, with D hard to call. The CDR3 consists of 14 residues. Trimming took off 4 bases at V and 6 bases at J, with 16 bases between the two ends. CDR1 and CDR2 (germline): SGDLS, YYNGEE.

The chain uses TRBV20-1 and TRBJ2-3, with TRBD2 matching 8 bases. This CDR3 is built from 15 residues. V lost 6 bases to trimming and J lost 2 bases; unmatched junction nucleotides: 10. The germline V gene encodes CDR1 DFQATT and CDR2 SNEGSKA (reference sequence). The CDR3 DNA is TGCAGTGCCCCGAAAGCGGGAGCCCTCACAGATACGCAGTATTTT. Translated, it gives CSAPKAGALTDTQYF.

In this sample, this clonotype turned up a few times. The chain couples TRBV5-5 to TRBJ1-1; D is undetermined. Between the trimmed V and J ends, which lost 4 bases and 7 bases, there was a span of 17 bases. The CDR3 is 14 amino acids. Germline values: CDR1 SGHKS, CDR2 YYEKEE (reference sequence). CDR3 amino acids: CASSAAIRTSEAFF. DNA of the CDR3: TGTGCCAGCAGCGCGGCTATTAGAACAAGTGAAGCTTTCTTT.

The gene calls are TRBV15 and TRBJ1-6; D gene uncertain. The CDR3 has 17 amino acids. Germline CDR1 LNHNV, CDR2 YYDKDF (reference sequence). Deletions cut 0 bases from V and 6 bases from J, with 15 bases between. As DNA, the CDR3 is TGTGCCACCAGCAGAGATGTCGTCGCCAGCCCTAATTCACCCCTCCACTTT. Residues: CATSRDVVASPNSPLHF.

This clonotype was detected a few times. The chain employs TRBV7-9 and TRBJ2-7, with TRBD1 identical over 7 bases. Germline CDR1 SEHNR, CDR2 FQNEAQ (reference sequence). The CDR3 runs 14 residues. V was pared by 7 bases and J by 2 bases, with 8 bases of the junction left unmatched. The CDR3 protein is CASTPDRLPYEQYF. DNA of the CDR3: TGTGCCAGCACCCCGGACAGGCTTCCCTACGAGCAGTACTTC.

This clonotype was counted between two and nine times. The chain is built from TRBV6-5 and TRBJ2-7, with 15 positions matching TRBD2. The V gene end was trimmed by 7 bases and the J gene end by 5 bases; junction bases not matched to a gene: 3. The germline CDR1 and CDR2 sequences are MNHEY and SVGAGI. CDR3 length: 14 amino acids. The CDR3: CASTGTSGRNEQYF. In nucleotides, the CDR3 is TGTGCCAGCACGGGGACTAGCGGGAGGAACGAGCAGTACTTC.